This T cell receptor beta chain was obtained from a study of T-cell reconstitution after alpha-beta-depleted transplantation in children. This clonotype was recorded at least ten times. Preparation of the TCRbeta library involved a method that used unique molecular identifiers. In TCRdb, the PCR reads were re-called with MiXCR into one record per CDR3 protein. The table has 230,000 or so distinct CDR3 sequences, around 12% seen once. Unmatched junction bases numbered 5, after V lost 6 bases and J lost 1 base. The CDR3 has 14 amino acids. Germline CDR1 and CDR2: SGHRS and YFSETQ. Sequenced material: PBMCs from the stem cell graft donor, taken from the stem cell graft. The chain joins TRBV5-1 to TRBJ2-5; 8 nucleotides line up with TRBD1. The sequence came from a human donor who donated a stem cell graft to a child with acute lymphoblastic leukemia. CDR3 DNA sequence: TGCGCCAGCACCCGAACAGGGGGCCAAGAGACCCAGTACTTC. It specifies CASTRTGGQETQYF.